The next 11 T cell receptor beta chains were all read from a single sample in a study of T cell responses to AZD1222 COVID-19 vaccine. Assay: immunoSEQ multiplex PCR; the TCRdb copy retains only in-frame clones and omits some. The repertoire holds 160,000 or so clones, with about 90% as singletons. The sample in question was peripheral blood, obtained 28 days after the second AZD1222 dose. These receptors were obtained from an adult who received the AZD1222 COVID-19 vaccine.

The sample holds one count of this clone. The chain combines TRBV4-1 with TRBJ1-2; D not resolved. In germline, CDR1 is MGHRA, CDR2 YSYEKL. V gave up 1 base and J gave up 4 bases, with 10 bases separating them. The CDR3 is 14 amino acids. The DNA of the CDR3 is TGCGCCAGCAGCCAAGTAAACCAGGTCTATGGCTACACCTTC. This encodes CASSQVNQVYGYTF.

This chain joins TRBV2 and TRBJ1-4; 9 positions agree with TRBD1. This CDR3 is built from 18 residues. V shed 0 bases, J shed 1 base, and the junction held 6 bases outside the gene matches. The germline V gene has CDR1 SNHLY and CDR2 FYNNEI. CDR3 in DNA: TGTGCCAGCAGTGAAGCTGCCCCGGGACAGGGAACTAATGAAAAACTGTTTTTT. Its protein is CASSEAAPGQGTNEKLFF.

V usage is TRBV9 and J usage is TRBJ2-1, with TRBD2 identical over 11 bases. The CDR3 runs to 15 residues. Germline CDR1 SGDLS, CDR2 YYNGEE. The V and J ends lost 7 bases and 6 bases, in that order; junction bases with no gene match: 9. The CDR3 bases are TGTGCCAGCGGTCAGACTAGCGGGGCCATCAATGAGCAGTTCTTC. Translation gives CASGQTSGAINEQFF.

The V and J genes are TRBV6-6 and TRBJ1-5, with D unclear. Per germline, CDR1 MNHNY and CDR2 SVGAGI (reference sequence). The V end was cut by 6 bases, the J end by 5 bases, with 20 bases between. The CDR3 consists of 16 residues. DNA of the CDR3: TGTGCCAGCAGCGGTGGTATTATGTCTTTTTATCAGCCCCAGCATTTT. Protein product: CASSGGIMSFYQPQHF.

The chain links TRBV27 to TRBJ2-1, with D unclear. The germline V and J ends were trimmed by 4 bases and 4 bases, with 17 bases remaining between them. CDR3 length equals 16 residues. Germline assignment: CDR1 MNHEY and CDR2 SMNVEV (reference sequence). CDR3 amino acids: CASSSRSSRRYNEQFF. CDR3 DNA: TGTGCCAGCAGTTCTCGCTCTAGTCGTCGGTACAATGAGCAGTTCTTC.

The chain couples TRBV15 to TRBJ1-4; D is undetermined. This CDR3 contains 14 residues. The germline V and J ends were trimmed by 4 bases and 8 bases, with 14 bases remaining between them. CDR1 is LNHNV, CDR2 YYDKDF, per germline (reference sequence). This CDR3 reads CATSMSRGREKLFF. In DNA form, the CDR3 reads TGTGCCACCAGCATGAGCCGGGGTCGAGAAAAACTGTTTTTT.

V and J are TRBV18 and TRBJ1-2, with 8 bases identical to TRBD1. V gave up 2 bases and J gave up 0 bases; unmatched junction bases: 2. The CDR3 loop spans 15 amino acids. Germline V gene sequence: CDR1 KGHSH, CDR2 LQKENI. CDR3 sequence (DNA): TGTGCCAGCTCACCAGCGGGACAGGCTAACTATGGCTACACCTTC. This sequence encodes CASSPAGQANYGYTF.

This chain connects TRBV30 to TRBJ1-5; unclear D gene. V lost 0 bases and J 0 bases, leaving 9 bases between the germline ends. CDR3 length: 15 amino acids. In germline, CDR1 is GTSNPN, CDR2 SVGIG (reference sequence). CDR3: CAWSVGTLSNQPQHF. DNA of the CDR3: TGTGCCTGGAGTGTTGGTACCCTTAGCAATCAGCCCCAGCATTTT.

The chain employs TRBV5-1 and TRBJ1-1, with 9 bases that match TRBD1. Trimming removed 5 bases from V and 5 bases from J; junction bases left unmatched: 7. Germline lookup yields CDR1 SGHRS and CDR2 YFSETQ. The CDR3 length is 14 residues. The DNA of the CDR3 is TGCGCCAGCAGACCGGGACAGGGAGGGACTGAAGCTTTCTTT. As protein: CASRPGQGGTEAFF.

With respect to this clone: A much larger clone differs by one base, so this may be a read error. This chain links TRBV5-1 with TRBJ2-3, with 7 bases identical to TRBD2. The V gene end was trimmed by 2 bases and the J gene end by 0 bases; junction bases not matched to a gene: 0. Germline lookup yields CDR1 SGHRS and CDR2 YFSETQ. This CDR3 contains 14 residues. CDR3 loop: CASSLAGSTDTQYF. As DNA, the CDR3 is TGCGCCAGCAGCTTAGCGGGGAGCACAGATACGCAGTATTTT.

This chain joins TRBV2 and TRBJ2-1; D remains ambiguous. CDR1 is SNHLY and CDR2 is FYNNEI in the germline V gene. Trimming left V 8 bases short and J 0 bases short, with 11 bases between. The CDR3 consists of 14 residues. The CDR3 protein is CASLEISSYNEQFF. The CDR3 DNA sequence: TGTGCCAGCTTGGAGATTAGCTCCTACAATGAGCAGTTCTTC.